These T cell receptor beta chains were read from a single sample in a study of response to subunit inactivated influenza vaccine. TCRdb called the RT-PCR reads again in MiXCR, with one record for every CDR3 protein. The sample has under 950,000 distinct CDR3 sequences; approximately 21% are singletons. Sequences were derived from PBMCs from blood, sampled around 5 days after vaccination. All receptors come from a man in his fifties who received an inactivated influenza vaccine. The CDR3 runs from the conserved cysteine through the conserved F or W. The order of the fields is D gene, V gene, clone size, J gene, CDR3 DNA, CDR3 protein. D genes are given only for firm matches. Size is stated for part of the rows, as once, few or many counts, or as a class when the clone is expanded.

-	TRBV27	-	TRBJ2-1	TGTGCCAGCAGTTTATATGGGACGAGTGCCTACAATGAGCAGTTCTTC	CASSLYGTSAYNEQFF
-	TRBV6-1	few	TRBJ2-7	TGTGCCACCGTGAGTGCGGGGCAGAGCTCCTACGAGCAGTACTTC	CATVSAGQSSYEQYF
TRBD1	TRBV10-3	-	TRBJ2-7	TGTGCCATCAGTGAGGGGCCAGGGGGCTCCTACGAGCAGTACTTC	CAISEGPGGSYEQYF
-	TRBV12-3/TRBV12-4	few	TRBJ1-1	TGTGCCAGCCTTACAGGGTTTGGCACTGAAGCTTTCTTT	CASLTGFGTEAFF
-	TRBV7-2	-	TRBJ2-3	TGTGCCAGCAGCTTTCGCCCAGCGGGTAGCACAGATACGCAGTATTTT	CASSFRPAGSTDTQYF
TRBD2	TRBV11-1	many	TRBJ2-1	TGTGCCAGCAGCTCCGCCCTCGGGGGGACTAGCGGTTACAATGAGCAGTTCTTC	CASSSALGGTSGYNEQFF
-	TRBV3-1	-	TRBJ2-1	TGTGCCAGCAGCCAAGTAAGGGGCAATGAGCAGTTCTTC	CASSQVRGNEQFF
-	TRBV7-2	-	TRBJ2-3	TGTGCCAGCAGCTTAGTTTCTCCAGATACGCAGTATTTT	CASSLVSPDTQYF
-	TRBV20-1	few	TRBJ2-5	TGCAGTGCTAGTCGCAGATCGGAGACCCAGTACTTC	CSASRRSETQYF
TRBD1	TRBV6-1	-	TRBJ1-3	TGTGCCAGCAGCCTCCAGGGGGGCTCTGGAAACACCATATATTTT	CASSLQGGSGNTIYF
-	TRBV5-1	few	TRBJ1-1	TGCGCCAGCAGCCAAGCATGGAACACTGAAGCTTTCTTT	CASSQAWNTEAFF
-	TRBV19	-	TRBJ2-7	TGTGCCAGTAGTAAACAAAAGTACTACGAGCAGTACTTC	CASSKQKYYEQYF
TRBD1	TRBV28	few	TRBJ2-7	TGTGCCAGCAGTTTAAATACAGGGGGATCCTACGAGCAGTACTTC	CASSLNTGGSYEQYF
TRBD1	TRBV29-1	-	TRBJ2-5	TGCAGCGTTTCAATCGGGACAGGGGGAGGTGTGACCCAGTACTTC	CSVSIGTGGGVTQYF
-	TRBV11-2	-	TRBJ2-7	TGTGCCAGCAGCTTAGAAATTAGCGGCCATTACGAGCAGTACTTC	CASSLEISGHYEQYF
TRBD1	TRBV2	-	TRBJ1-5	TGTGCCAGCAGGGGGACAGGGGGATATCAGCCCCAGCATTTT	CASRGTGGYQPQHF
-	TRBV7-2	many	TRBJ2-1	TGTGCCAGCAGCTTAGTGCGTTACAATGAGCAGTTCTTC	CASSLVRYNEQFF
TRBD2	TRBV27	few	TRBJ2-1	TGTGCCAGCAGTCTCGTAGCGGGGGGGCTCTACAATGAGCAGTTCTTC	CASSLVAGGLYNEQFF
-	TRBV15	few	TRBJ2-1	TGTGCCACCAGCAGAGGGGATAACCCCTACAATGAGCAGTTCTTC	CATSRGDNPYNEQFF
TRBD1	TRBV27	-	TRBJ2-1	TGTGCCAGCAGTAAGGACAGGGGCGGAGATGAGCAGTTCTTC	CASSKDRGGDEQFF
TRBD1	TRBV5-4	-	TRBJ2-4	TGTGCCAGCAGCTCCTCGGGACAGGCAAAGGACATTCAGTACTTC	CASSSSGQAKDIQYF